This TCR beta chain originates from a study of blood T cell repertoires in COVID-19. Study-wide context: Specimens from acute and convalescent COVID-19 originated in the United States, Italy and Spain. PBMCs, B-cell-depleted T cells, or T cells provided the cDNA or gDNA that made up the material.

The authors' processing: Reference gene primer amplification gave estimated nucleated cell counts. Clones were sequenced by immunoSEQ multiplex PCR, and TCRdb holds only the in-frame ones, with some missing. The DNA was the basis for D and trimming; V, J and clone size are from that table. The data hold approximately 60,000 clones, with under 85% observed a single time. The CDR3 runs 16 residues. The sequencing input was peripheral blood. This TCR was recovered from a man in his sixties with acute or convalescent COVID-19. The gene calls are TRBV21-1 and TRBJ1-2; the table gives TRBD1 as D, unverified against the DNA. TRBV21-1 is a pseudogene. CDR3 sequence reads: CASPAWGGEIYYGYTF. The CDR3 region has the DNA TGTGCCAGCCCCGCGTGGGGCGGTGAGATATACTATGGCTACACCTTC.